The 8 T cell receptor beta chains below were found in one sample sequenced in a study of T cell changes during pregnancy in multiple sclerosis. Libraries were prepared by immunoSEQ multiplex PCR; TCRdb keeps only in-frame clonotypes and omits some of them. The sample gives about 70,000 clones, around nine tenths of which show up once; roughly 1.2% is in the top ten. Here the sequenced sample was peripheral blood, taken in the third trimester of pregnancy. The receptor source for this set is a female donor with multiple sclerosis, enrolled in a pregnancy study.

Relative to its sample, this clone is medium-sized. The rearrangement joins TRBV28 to TRBJ2-1, with TRBD1 identical over 8 bases. Germline lookup yields CDR1 MDHEN and CDR2 SYDVKM. Trimming at V came to 5 bases and at J to 6 bases, leaving 9 bases not matched to a gene. This CDR3 region has 15 residues. CDR3 nucleotides: TGTGCCAGCAGTGCCGTCGGACAGGGTGGCAATGAGCAGTTCTTC. Translated, it gives CASSAVGQGGNEQFF.

The chain is built from TRBV6-6 and TRBJ2-3, with D tentatively TRBD2 (5 bases). Germline CDR1 is MNHNY and CDR2 is SVGAGI (reference sequence). V was shortened by 4 bases and J by 1 base, with 15 bases between the two germline ends. The CDR3 sequence is 16 residues long. The CDR3 loop reads CASSSDFPLGTDTQYF. In nucleotides, the CDR3 is TGTGCCAGCAGTTCGGACTTCCCGTTAGGCACAGATACGCAGTATTTT.

The rearrangement joins TRBV11-1 to TRBJ2-7; 7 nucleotides line up with TRBD2. Germline V gives CDR1 SGHAT, CDR2 FQDESV (reference sequence). The CDR3 is made up of 15 amino acids. The V and J ends lost 4 bases and 1 base, in that order; junction bases with no gene match: 7. In DNA, the CDR3 is TGTGCCAGCAGCTCACTCCTAGCGGTGTCCTACGAGCAGTACTTC. Its protein is CASSSLLAVSYEQYF.

This chain uses TRBV5-1 with TRBJ2-3; 9 bases are shared with TRBD1. This CDR3 is 15 amino acids long. The ends lost 4 bases at V and 4 bases at J; junction bases unmatched: 7. Per the germline V gene, CDR1 is SGHRS and CDR2 is YFSETQ. The CDR3 sequence is CASSGGQGASDTQYF. Written as DNA, the CDR3 is TGCGCCAGCAGCGGGGGACAGGGAGCTTCAGATACGCAGTATTTT.

The chain has TRBV4-1 and TRBJ2-7; TRBD1 matches 9 bases. The V gene end was trimmed by 4 bases and the J gene end by 3 bases; junction bases not matched to a gene: 4. This CDR3 has 14 residues. Germline assignment: CDR1 MGHRA and CDR2 YSYEKL. The CDR3 reads CASSLRTGDYEQYF. The CDR3, as DNA: TGCGCCAGCAGCCTGAGGACAGGGGACTACGAGCAGTACTTC.

This rearrangement joins TRBV9 to TRBJ1-6; 10 bases are shared with TRBD1. V was clipped by 4 bases and J by 7 bases; unmatched bases: 5. The CDR3 contains 15 residues. Germline CDR1 reads SGDLS; CDR2 reads YYNGEE. This CDR3 is CASSLQGQGNSPLHF. The DNA of the CDR3 is TGTGCCAGCAGCCTTCAGGGACAGGGGAATTCACCCCTCCACTTT.

This clone was counted a single time. The chain links TRBV28 to TRBJ2-7, with 9 bases matching TRBD1. The junction had 8 bases not matched to a gene; V was cut back by 5 bases and J by 3 bases. The CDR3 extends over 15 amino acids. The germline V gene encodes CDR1 MDHEN and CDR2 SYDVKM. Written as DNA, the CDR3 is TGTGCCAGCAGTCCCCCCGGGACAGGGTTCTACGAGCAGTACTTC. This encodes CASSPPGTGFYEQYF.

This rearrangement joins TRBV21-1 to TRBJ2-1; TRBD2 is the table's D call, not checked against the DNA. TRBV21-1 is marked as a pseudogene. The CDR3 is made up of 16 amino acids. The DNA of the CDR3 is TGTGCCAGCAGCGCCGAACTAGCGGGAGTAGGCAATGAGCAGTTCTTC. Translation gives CASSAELAGVGNEQFF.